This T cell receptor beta chain was sequenced for a study of T cells after yellow fever vaccination. General observations from the study: Sorted repertoires could include abundant contaminating clonotypes from bulk cells. On re-exposure, the response was weaker but peaked faster, at day 5 versus 15.

The CDR3 loop spans 15 amino acids. Germline V gene lookup returns CDR1 SGHTA and CDR2 FQGTGA. The trim removed 1 base at V and 4 bases at J, leaving 2 bases unmatched. The study made its TCR cDNA through 5'RACE template switching. That step introduced a universal primer site along with UMIs. TCRdb fed the 5' RACE reads into MiXCR, producing one record per CDR3 protein. The repertoire holds about 96,000 distinct CDR3 sequences, roughly 10% seen once, with approximately 15% in the top ten. The sequences come from CD8+ T cells not binding an NS4B(214-222) dextramer, sorted from PBMCs, collected less than 18 days after the first yellow fever vaccination. The V and J genes are TRBV7-3 and TRBJ2-1, with 9 bases lining up with TRBD2. The receptor comes from a man aged 18 to 29 who received the YFV17D yellow fever vaccine. CDR3 DNA: TGTGCCAGCAGCTTAAACGCGGGGGGGTACAATGAGCAGTTCTTC. This translates into CASSLNAGGYNEQFF.